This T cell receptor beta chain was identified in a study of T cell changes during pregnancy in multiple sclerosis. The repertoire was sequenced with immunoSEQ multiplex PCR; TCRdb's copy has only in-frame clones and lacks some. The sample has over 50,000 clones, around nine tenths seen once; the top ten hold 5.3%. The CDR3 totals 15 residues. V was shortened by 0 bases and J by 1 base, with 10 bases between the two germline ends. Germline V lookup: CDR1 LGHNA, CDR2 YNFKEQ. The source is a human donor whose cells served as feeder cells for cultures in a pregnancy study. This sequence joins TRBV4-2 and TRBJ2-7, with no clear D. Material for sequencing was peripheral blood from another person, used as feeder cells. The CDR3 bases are TGTGCCAGCAGCCAAGAAATAGGGTTTTCCTACGAGCAGTACTTC. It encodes CASSQEIGFSYEQYF.